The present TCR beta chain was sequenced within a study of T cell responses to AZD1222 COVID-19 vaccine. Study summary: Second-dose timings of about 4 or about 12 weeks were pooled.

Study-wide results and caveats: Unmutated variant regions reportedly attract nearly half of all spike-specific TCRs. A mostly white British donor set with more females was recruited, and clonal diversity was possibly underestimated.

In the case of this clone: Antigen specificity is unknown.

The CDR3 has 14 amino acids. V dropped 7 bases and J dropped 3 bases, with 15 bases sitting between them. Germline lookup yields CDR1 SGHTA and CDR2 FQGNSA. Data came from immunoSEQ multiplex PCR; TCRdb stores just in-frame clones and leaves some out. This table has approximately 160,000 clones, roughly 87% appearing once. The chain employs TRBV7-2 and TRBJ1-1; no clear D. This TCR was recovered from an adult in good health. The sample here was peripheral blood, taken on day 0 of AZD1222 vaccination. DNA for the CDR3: TGTGCCAGCAAAACGACATTTTGGGACACTGAAGCTTTCTTT. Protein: CASKTTFWDTEAFF.